This T cell receptor beta chain was sequenced for a study of cytomegalovirus exposure and HLA in healthy donors. Study-wide findings and caveats: In a later analysis, several top co-occurrence clusters appeared linked to parvovirus B19, influenza, CMV and Epstein-Barr virus. Reports state that TCR beta sequences accurately predicted most subjects' HLA-A and HLA-B alleles. Prior analysis indicated that the majority of TCR beta V segments exhibited productivity approximately 90% or approximately 30% of the time.

Healthy bone marrow donors made up the donor group. About this clone itself: Its specificity is unknown.

The CDR3 sequence is 15 residues long. V trimming: 1 base; J trimming: 6 bases; junction bases outside the gene matches: 4. Germline lookup yields CDR1 SGHRS and CDR2 YFSETQ. In the PCR, 60 Vbeta and 13 Jbeta primers were used. The data were produced by immunoSEQ multiplex PCR, yet TCRdb's version contains in-frame clones alone and is incomplete. The table shows fewer than 200,000 clones, with under 90% occurring only once. V gene TRBV5-1 combines with J gene TRBJ2-2, with 9 bases lining up with TRBD1. Sequenced input: PBMCs. The TCR comes from a male donor in good health and CMV-seronegative. In nucleotides, the CDR3 is TGCGCCAGCAGCTTGATCACAGGGGGCGCCGGGGAGCTGTTTTTT. It is translated as CASSLITGGAGELFF.